This T cell receptor beta chain originates from a study of blood T cell repertoires in COVID-19. On the study more broadly: COVID-19 samples, acute and convalescent, were from the United States, Italy and Spain. The analysed material was cDNA or gDNA that came from T cells, B-cell-depleted T cells, or PBMCs.

Trimming cost V 0 bases and J 5 bases, with 8 bases left between them. CDR1 SGHRS and CDR2 YFSETQ come from the germline V gene. The CDR3 is 14 residues long. The Seattle patients, enrolled during active infection, were followed longitudinally. As handled by the study authors: Quantification of nucleated cells was approximated via reference gene primer amplification. Profiled with immunoSEQ multiplex PCR; TCRdb holds only in-frame clones, not every one. Clone size and V and J calls were adopted from that table, with D and trimming inferred from the DNA. The table records about 360,000 clones, around 88% of them present only once.

V and J are TRBV5-1 and TRBJ2-2, with D uncertain. This clonotype was obtained from a woman aged 60-75 years with COVID-19, enrolled during active disease. The sample consisted of peripheral blood. CDR3 nucleotide sequence: TGCGCCAGCAGCTTGGTACAACCGACCGGGGAGCTGTTTTTT. This encodes CASSLVQPTGELFF. The full variable domain, with the rest looked up from reference TRBV5-1 and TRBJ2-2, is KAGVTQTPRYLIKTRGQQVTLSCSPISGHRSVSWYQQTPGQGLQFLFEYFSETQRNKGNFPGRFSGRQFSNSRSEMNVSTLELGDSALYLCASSLVQPTGELFFGEGSRLTVL.